The entry below describes one T cell receptor beta chain. Its matching antigen is unknown. These data originate in a study of cytomegalovirus exposure and HLA in healthy donors. General study results and limits: Among immune exposure information, only CMV serostatus was available. Most CMV-associated TCR beta chains were later found to appear HLA-restricted. A highly shared variant cluster was judged a likely technical artifact. When the data were analyzed later, several of the most significant clusters appeared to be linked to common viral pathogens.

60 Vbeta and 13 Jbeta primers were used in PCR. Using immunoSEQ multiplex PCR, the repertoire was profiled, and TCRdb retains in-frame clones only, with some absent. The sample has some 150,000 clones, more than 65% seen once. The CDR3 extends over 16 amino acids. Germline CDR1 is SNHLY and CDR2 is FYNNEI. Trimming at V came to 4 bases and at J to 4 bases, leaving 8 bases not matched to a gene. Sequences were obtained from PBMCs. This chain uses TRBV2 with TRBJ2-2, with 8 bases fitting TRBD2. The clonotype comes from a man aged 45-60 years in good health and CMV-seropositive. The CDR3 loop is CASSVSREAPTGELFF. Written as DNA, the CDR3 is TGTGCCAGCAGTGTCTCGCGGGAGGCGCCCACCGGGGAGCTGTTTTTT.